The 3 T cell receptor beta chains below all came from one sample that was sequenced in a study of blood T cell repertoires in COVID-19. Produced via immunoSEQ multiplex PCR; TCRdb's table is partial and in-frame only. Here the sample spans some 320,000 clones, around 84% being singletons. Specimen: PBMCs or T cells enriched from blood (not recorded which). The receptors stem from a woman aged 25-40 years who had been exposed to COVID-19.

V and J are TRBV12-3 or TRBV12-4 and TRBJ2-5, with D perhaps TRBD1 (6 bases). The V end lost 7 bases, the J end lost 5 bases, and 14 bases lay between the germline ends. CDR3 length equals 13 residues. The DNA of the CDR3 is TGTGCCAGCACCCAAAGGGGGTGGGAGACCCAGTACTTC. Amino acid sequence: CASTQRGWETQYF.

The gene calls are TRBV29-1 and TRBJ2-5; TRBD2 might be the D (5 bases). CDR3 length equals 11 residues. Germline V CDR1 and CDR2: SQVTM, ANQGSEA. The ends were cut back, 8 bases at V and 2 bases at J, with 9 bases in the middle. CDR3 amino acids: CSLGVQETQYF. The CDR3 DNA reads TGCAGCTTGGGAGTTCAAGAGACCCAGTACTTC.

The CDR3, as DNA: TGTGCCAGCAGTTCTGCCCGAGGGGCGGGAGCGTCCTACAATGAGCAGTTCTTC. It is translated as CASSSARGAGASYNEQFF. The chain carries TRBV27 and TRBJ2-1, with 7 bases that match TRBD2. V shed 4 bases and J 1 base; nucleotides not matched to a gene: 13. This CDR3 comprises 18 residues. From germline, CDR1 is MNHEY and CDR2 SMNVEV (reference sequence).